These 27 T cell receptor beta chains came from one sample sequenced in a study of shared T cell receptors in the human thymus. The assay was immunoSEQ multiplex PCR, and TCRdb's table has in-frame clones only and misses some. The sample gives 600,000 or so clones, approximately 89% of which show up once; 0.0094% is in the top ten. The sample was also linked to a second study, of human thymus T cells.

The sample was thymocytes. The receptors shown here come from a boy under two years old with a congenital heart defect.

The chain uses TRBV28 and TRBJ1-3; perhaps TRBD1 as D (5 bases). Germline V gene data show CDR1 as MDHEN and CDR2 as SYDVKM. V gave up 6 bases and J gave up 4 bases, with 16 bases separating them. The CDR3 has 15 residues. DNA for the CDR3: TGTGCCAGCAGCCCCAGGGACTCCTCGGGAAACACCATATATTTT. It specifies CASSPRDSSGNTIYF.

The chain links TRBV4-3 to TRBJ2-5, with D possibly TRBD1 on 5 matching bases. The tail of the sequence fits TRBJ2-7 better, so the J call may be wrong. CDR3 size: 19 residues. Germline CDR1 LGHNA, CDR2 YSLEER. The CDR3 DNA follows: TGCGCCAGCAGCCAAGACCGAAGCAGGGCCAGCTTGAGTATCTACGAGCAGTACTTC. Its translation is CASSQDRSRASLSIYEQYF.

The chain carries TRBV21-1 and TRBJ2-7; the D call TRBD1 from the table was never checked on the DNA. TRBV21-1 is deemed a pseudogene. This CDR3 is 14 amino acids long. DNA for the CDR3: TGTGCCAGCAGCTGTGACGGGACAGGGTACGAGCAGTACTTC. Translation: CASSCDGTGYEQYF.

The J gene is TRBJ2-1, the V gene TRBV28; TRBD1 agrees at 10 bases. With 6 bases clipped from V and 2 bases from J, the junction kept 10 bases outside the gene matches. This CDR3 spans 17 amino acids. CDR1 MDHEN and CDR2 SYDVKM come from the germline V gene. Written as DNA, the CDR3 is TGTGCCAGCAGAATAAGGAGGGACAGGGGACCCTACAATGAGCAGTTCTTC. This encodes CASRIRRDRGPYNEQFF. The full variable domain, in which reference TRBV28 and TRBJ2-1 provide the parts outside the CDR3, is DVKVTQSSRYLVKRTGEKVFLECVQDMDHENMFWYRQDPGLGLRLIYFSYDVKMKEKGDIPEGYSVSREKKERFSLILESASTNQTSMYLCASRIRRDRGPYNEQFFGPGTRLTVL.

The chain joins TRBV6-4 to TRBJ1-2; possibly TRBD1 for D (6 bases). Germline lookup yields CDR1 MRHNA and CDR2 SNTAGT. The length of the CDR3 is 15 residues. Trimming pared 0 bases from V and 4 bases from J, leaving 12 bases between. DNA for the CDR3: TGTGCCAGCAGTGACTCGAATCAGGGGATCTATGGCTACACCTTC. Protein product: CASSDSNQGIYGYTF.

This rearrangement joins TRBV9 to TRBJ2-3; TRBD2 might be the D (6 bases). V gave up 4 bases and J gave up 2 bases, with 14 bases separating them. CDR3 length: 15 residues. Germline V gives CDR1 SGDLS, CDR2 YYNGEE. The CDR3 region has the DNA TGTGCCAGCAGCCCCACGACTAGACCCACAGATACGCAGTATTTT. It yields the protein CASSPTTRPTDTQYF.

V is TRBV4-1 and J is TRBJ1-2; 7 bases map to TRBD1. The germline gives CDR1 MGHRA, CDR2 YSYEKL. The CDR3 covers 16 residues. V lost 3 bases and J lost 2; bases outside the gene matches: 9. The CDR3: CASSQAGGQANYGYTF. For the CDR3, the DNA is TGCGCCAGCAGCCAGGCGGGCGGACAGGCCAACTATGGCTACACCTTC.

This clone occurred once. The V and J genes are TRBV5-1 and TRBJ1-2, with no clear D. Germline V gene lookup returns CDR1 SGHRS and CDR2 YFSETQ. V dropped 4 bases and J dropped 5 bases, with 21 bases sitting between them. The CDR3 is 16 residues long. The CDR3 spells CASSPSPPSEDYGYTF. The CDR3, as DNA: TGCGCCAGCAGCCCTAGTCCCCCGTCGGAAGATTATGGCTACACCTTC.

V and J are TRBV5-1 and TRBJ2-5; D ambiguous. The CDR3 has 13 residues. Per the germline V gene, CDR1 is SGHRS and CDR2 is YFSETQ. V was shortened by 3 bases and J by 5 bases, with 11 bases between the two germline ends. The CDR3 is CASSSNRWETQYF. The CDR3 nucleotides are TGCGCCAGCAGCTCAAATAGATGGGAGACCCAGTACTTC.

This chain joins TRBV9 and TRBJ2-7, with a weak D call TRBD2 (7 bases). The germline V and J ends were trimmed by 0 bases and 3 bases, with 16 bases remaining between them. This CDR3 region has 16 residues. CDR1 is SGDLS and CDR2 is YYNGEE in the germline V gene. CDR3: CASSVAGGGGNYEQYF. In nucleotides, the CDR3 is TGTGCCAGCAGCGTAGCTGGGGGCGGGGGTAACTACGAGCAGTACTTC.

The V call is TRBV5-5, the J call TRBJ1-5; 10 bases align to TRBD1. The CDR3 is 15 residues long. Per the germline V gene, CDR1 is SGHKS and CDR2 is YYEKEE (reference sequence). J lost 3 bases, V lost 4 bases, and 4 bases had no gene match. CDR3 bases: TGTGCCAGCAGCCCGGGACAGGGGAACAATCAGCCCCAGCATTTT. It specifies CASSPGQGNNQPQHF.

V and J are TRBV2 and TRBJ2-7, with 9 bases aligning to TRBD2. Trimming at V came to 6 bases and at J to 0 bases, leaving 18 bases not matched to a gene. The CDR3 has 19 amino acids. Germline CDR1 SNHLY, CDR2 FYNNEI. CDR3 region: CASREKPKAGGGVSYEQYF. CDR3 sequence (DNA): TGTGCCAGCAGAGAGAAACCCAAGGCGGGGGGGGGCGTCTCCTACGAGCAGTACTTC.

V is TRBV18 and J is TRBJ2-7; 11 bases line up with TRBD2. V was clipped by 6 bases and J by 6 bases; unmatched bases: 13. The germline CDR1 and CDR2 sequences are KGHSH and LQKENI. This CDR3 is 16 amino acids long. DNA of the CDR3: TGTGCCAGCTCCCGACCCGACTTAGCGGGAGGGAGCGAGCAGTACTTC. As protein: CASSRPDLAGGSEQYF.

This clone was detected once. CDR3: CASSNRGPLAKNIQYF. The CDR3 bases are TGTGCCAGCAGTAACAGGGGGCCGTTAGCCAAAAACATTCAGTACTTC. The chain is built from TRBV2 and TRBJ2-4, with 9 bases matching TRBD1. Germline V gives CDR1 SNHLY, CDR2 FYNNEI. CDR3 size: 16 residues. Trimming removed 5 bases from V and 0 bases from J; junction bases left unmatched: 5.

In its sample, this clone was seen a few times. The chain joins TRBV28 to TRBJ2-7; the D gene is possibly TRBD1 (5 bases). The V gene's germline CDR1 is MDHEN and CDR2 SYDVKM. This CDR3 is 13 amino acids long. V was pared by 4 bases and J by 1 base, with 8 bases between. CDR3 nucleotides: TGTGCCAGCAGTTACAGACAGTCCTACGAGCAGTACTTC. Protein: CASSYRQSYEQYF.

This clone was picked up a small number of times. V usage is TRBV10-3 and J usage is TRBJ2-3; 11 nucleotides agree with TRBD2. V was pared by 8 bases and J by 8 bases, with 9 bases of the junction left unmatched. CDR1 is ENHRY and CDR2 is SYGVKD in the germline V gene. The CDR3 is made up of 14 amino acids. The CDR3 nucleotides read TGTGCCATCGGGGTTAGCGGGGGGGATTCTACGCAGTATTTT. As protein: CAIGVSGGDSTQYF.

CDR3 in amino acids: CASSEVRFTGETQYF. The CDR3 nucleotides are TGTGCCAGCAGTGAAGTCCGGTTCACGGGAGAGACCCAGTACTTC. The chain couples TRBV2 to TRBJ2-5, with no clear D. V lost 1 base and J lost 4, with 13 bases in between. CDR1 and CDR2 (germline): SNHLY, FYNNEI. The CDR3 totals 15 residues. Full variable domain (missing parts from reference TRBV2 and TRBJ2-5): EPEVTQTPSHQVTQMGQEVILRCVPISNHLYFYWYRQILGQKVEFLVSFYNNEISEKSEIFDDQFSVERPDGSNFTLKIRSTKLEDSAMYFCASSEVRFTGETQYFGPGTRLLVL.

V is TRBV2 and J is TRBJ1-3; 9 bases agree with TRBD1. The CDR3 has 15 amino acids. Germline assignment: CDR1 SNHLY and CDR2 FYNNEI. The trim removed 11 bases at V and 0 bases at J, leaving 8 bases unmatched. This chain's CDR3 is CAVPGQGDSGNTIYF. The CDR3 region has the DNA TGTGCCGTGCCGGGACAGGGAGACTCTGGAAACACCATATATTTT.

This clone showed up just once. The chain recombines TRBV28 with TRBJ1-2; 7 bases match TRBD1. The CDR3 has 13 residues. The junction had 6 bases not matched to a gene; V was cut back by 5 bases and J by 6 bases. Germline V gene data show CDR1 as MDHEN and CDR2 as SYDVKM. The CDR3 loop is CASSRHRGDGYTF. The CDR3 region has the DNA TGTGCCAGCAGTCGACACAGGGGTGATGGCTACACCTTC.

The chain joins TRBV28 to TRBJ2-4; perhaps TRBD1 as D (6 bases). Trimming shortened V by 5 bases and J by 1 base, and 15 bases separated the two germline ends. Germline CDR1 is MDHEN and CDR2 is SYDVKM. This CDR3 spans 16 amino acids. The CDR3 spells CASSPSTGVAKNIQYF. In nucleotides, the CDR3 is TGTGCCAGCAGTCCATCGACAGGAGTGGCCAAAAACATTCAGTACTTC.

The rearrangement joins TRBV6-1 to TRBJ1-2, with 8 positions matching TRBD1. CDR1 is MNHNS, CDR2 SASEGT, per germline. Unmatched junction bases numbered 10, after V lost 7 bases and J lost 3 bases. The CDR3 extends over 15 amino acids. This chain's CDR3 is CASNSRGQKDYGYTF. DNA for the CDR3: TGTGCCAGCAACTCCAGGGGGCAGAAAGACTATGGCTACACCTTC.

V and J are TRBV2 and TRBJ1-1, with 7 bases lining up with TRBD1. The V gene end was trimmed by 6 bases and the J gene end by 1 base; junction bases not matched to a gene: 5. The CDR3 runs 14 residues. The germline CDR1 and CDR2 sequences are SNHLY and FYNNEI. The CDR3 nucleotides are TGTGCCAGCAGCCTACGGACAGGGAACACTGAAGCTTTCTTT. Residues: CASSLRTGNTEAFF.

This chain uses TRBV28 with TRBJ1-5; D is undetermined. There are 12 residues in the CDR3. The germline CDR1 and CDR2 sequences are MDHEN and SYDVKM. Trimming removed 10 bases at V and 1 base at J, with 8 bases between. The CDR3 DNA follows: TGTGCCATAATGAGGAGCAATCAGCCCCAGCATTTT. This translates into CAIMRSNQPQHF.

The table lists this clone with a count of one. V is TRBV5-1 and J is TRBJ2-1; 8 positions match TRBD1. The germline V gene has CDR1 SGHRS and CDR2 YFSETQ. Trimming removed 2 bases from V and 5 bases from J; junction bases left unmatched: 6. This CDR3 spans 15 amino acids. Here the CDR3 reads CASSFSGTGNNEQFF. DNA of the CDR3: TGCGCCAGCAGCTTCTCCGGGACAGGCAACAATGAGCAGTTCTTC.

The chain couples TRBV10-2 to TRBJ2-2, with 12 bases aligning to TRBD2. The CDR3 sequence is 18 residues long. Per germline, CDR1 WSHSY and CDR2 SAAADI. The ends lost 7 bases at V and 6 bases at J; junction bases unmatched: 15. CDR3 DNA sequence: TGCGCCAGCAACGGTGTGACTAGCGGGAGTAGTGAGGCCGGGGAGCTGTTTTTT. It codes for CASNGVTSGSSEAGELFF.

This chain joins TRBV28 and TRBJ2-1; possible D gene TRBD2, 5 bases. V was clipped by 2 bases and J by 4 bases, with 12 bases between them. CDR1 and CDR2 from the germline V gene are MDHEN and SYDVKM. This CDR3 spans 15 amino acids. CDR3 sequence: CASSLRGLKYNEQFF. In DNA, the CDR3 is TGTGCCAGCAGTTTACGCGGGCTTAAATACAATGAGCAGTTCTTC. Full variable domain (rest looked up from reference TRBV28 and TRBJ2-1): DVKVTQSSRYLVKRTGEKVFLECVQDMDHENMFWYRQDPGLGLRLIYFSYDVKMKEKGDIPEGYSVSREKKERFSLILESASTNQTSMYLCASSLRGLKYNEQFFGPGTRLTVL.

The chain carries TRBV5-6 and TRBJ1-2; D is unclear. The CDR3 covers 15 residues. V lost 0 bases and J 8 bases, leaving 17 bases between the germline ends. Germline-derived CDR1 and CDR2 are SGHDT and YYEEEE. For the CDR3, the DNA is TGTGCCAGCAGCTTGGGGGCCCCCAATTCTTTGGGCTACACCTTC. Translation gives CASSLGAPNSLGYTF.